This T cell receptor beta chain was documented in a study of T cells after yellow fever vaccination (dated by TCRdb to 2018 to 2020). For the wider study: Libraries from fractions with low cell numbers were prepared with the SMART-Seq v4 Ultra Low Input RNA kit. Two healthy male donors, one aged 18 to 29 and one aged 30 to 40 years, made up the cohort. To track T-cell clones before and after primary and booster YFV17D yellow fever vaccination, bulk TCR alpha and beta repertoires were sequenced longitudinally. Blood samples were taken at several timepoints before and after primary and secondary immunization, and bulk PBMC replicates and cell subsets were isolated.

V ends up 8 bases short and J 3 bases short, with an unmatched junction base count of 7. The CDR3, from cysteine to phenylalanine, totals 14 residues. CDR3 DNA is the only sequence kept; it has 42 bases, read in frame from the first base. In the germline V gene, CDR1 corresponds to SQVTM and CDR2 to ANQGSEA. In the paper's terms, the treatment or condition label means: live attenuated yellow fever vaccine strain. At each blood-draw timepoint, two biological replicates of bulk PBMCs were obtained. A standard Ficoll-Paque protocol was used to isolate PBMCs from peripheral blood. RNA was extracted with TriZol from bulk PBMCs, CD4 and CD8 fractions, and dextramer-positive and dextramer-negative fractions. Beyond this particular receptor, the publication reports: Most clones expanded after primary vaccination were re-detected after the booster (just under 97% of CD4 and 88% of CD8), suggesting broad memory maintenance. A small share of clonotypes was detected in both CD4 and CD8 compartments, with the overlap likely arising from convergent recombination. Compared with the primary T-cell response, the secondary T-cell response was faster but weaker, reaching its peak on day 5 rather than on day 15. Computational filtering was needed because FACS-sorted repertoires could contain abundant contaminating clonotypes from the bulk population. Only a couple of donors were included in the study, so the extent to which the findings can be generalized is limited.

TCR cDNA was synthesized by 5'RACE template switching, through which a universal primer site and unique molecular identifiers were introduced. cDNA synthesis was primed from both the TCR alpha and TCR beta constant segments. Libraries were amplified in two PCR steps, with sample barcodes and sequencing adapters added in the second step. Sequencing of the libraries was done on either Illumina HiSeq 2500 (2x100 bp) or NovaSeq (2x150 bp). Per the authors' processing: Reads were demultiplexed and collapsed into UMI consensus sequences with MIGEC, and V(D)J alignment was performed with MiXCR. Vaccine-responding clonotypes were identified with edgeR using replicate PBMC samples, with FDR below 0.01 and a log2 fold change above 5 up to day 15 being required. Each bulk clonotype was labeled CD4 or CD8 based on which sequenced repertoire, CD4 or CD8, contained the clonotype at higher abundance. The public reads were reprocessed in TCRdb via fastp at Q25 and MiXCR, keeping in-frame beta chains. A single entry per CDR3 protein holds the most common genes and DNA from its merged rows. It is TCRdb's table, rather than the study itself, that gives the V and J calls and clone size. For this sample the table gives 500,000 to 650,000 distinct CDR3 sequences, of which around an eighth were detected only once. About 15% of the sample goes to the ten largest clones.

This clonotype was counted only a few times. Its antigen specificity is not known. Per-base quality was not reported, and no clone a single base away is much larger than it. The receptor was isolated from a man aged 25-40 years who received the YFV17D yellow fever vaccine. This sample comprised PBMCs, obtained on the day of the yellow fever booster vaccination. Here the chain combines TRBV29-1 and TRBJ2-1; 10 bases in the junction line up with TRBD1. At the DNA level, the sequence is TGCAGCATAGATTGGACAGGGGGCTACAATGAGCAGTTCTTC. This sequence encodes CSIDWTGGYNEQFF.